This T cell receptor (beta chain) was documented in a study of CD8+ T cells in alopecia areata. Study findings and constraints: In scalp, tofacitinib significantly decreased clonality and expanded CD8+ clones among the top 100.

The treatment here: oral pan-JAK inhibitor, 5-10 mg twice daily. Punch biopsies of lesional scalp, plus peripheral blood, were taken from alopecia areata patients. As for this clone: Its antigen is unidentified.

This CDR3 comprises 14 residues. J gave up 4 bases and V 4 bases, and 5 bases lay outside the gene matches. Germline values: CDR1 LGHNA, CDR2 YSLEER. Isolated RNA was reverse transcribed into cDNA used as the sequencing template. Measured with immunoSEQ multiplex PCR; TCRdb has only the in-frame clones, and not every one. The sample comprises 200,000 or so clones, more than 45% of which are singletons, and 5.5% to 6% rests with the top ten. The sequence came from a human donor with alopecia areata. V is TRBV4-3 and J is TRBJ2-5, with TRBD1 matching 8 bases. The sample here was CD4+ T cells sorted from blood, taken at week 24, from a patient treated with tofacitinib. The CDR3 loop is CASSRGQGGETQYF. The CDR3 DNA is TGCGCCAGCAGCCGTGGACAGGGCGGAGAGACCCAGTACTTC.